The 31 T cell receptor beta chains below all came from one sample that was sequenced in a study of T cells in Graves' hyperthyroidism and ophthalmopathy. RNA transcripts yielded amplified TCR beta CDR3 regions. First-round RT-PCR with HTBI primers amplified the TCR CDR3 region. Using its own MiXCR run on the multiplex PCR reads, TCRdb lists one record per CDR3 protein. The table records about 250,000 distinct CDR3 sequences, approximately 21% of them present only once. The sequencing sample was made of blood. These TCRs come from a man younger than 40 with Graves' ophthalmopathy.

The sample holds a few counts of this clonotype. A read error may be the cause here, since a much bigger clone is one base away. This chain uses TRBV11-3 with TRBJ2-1; D gene ambiguous. The ends were cut back, 3 bases at V and 6 bases at J, with 9 bases in the middle. Looked up from germline, CDR1 is SGHNT and CDR2 is YENEEA. This CDR3 is 13 amino acids long. The CDR3 DNA is TGTGCCAGCAGCTTGAAATCTGTCAATGAGCAGTTCTTC. Its protein product is CASSLKSVNEQFF.

This chain connects TRBV28 to TRBJ2-5; D unresolved. V lost 5 bases to trimming and J lost 2 bases, with 15 bases between them. CDR3 size: 15 residues. Germline lookup yields CDR1 MDHEN and CDR2 SYDVKM. As DNA, the CDR3 is TGTGCCAGCAGTCCCCCCGCCCCCTTGCAAGAGACCCAGTACTTC. This codes for CASSPPAPLQETQYF.

Comments on this clonotype: At one end, the junction sequence differs from germline, possibly due to a read error. J is TRBJ2-7 and V is TRBV28, with 9 bases matching TRBD1. The CDR3 consists of 16 residues. The germline gives CDR1 MDHEN, CDR2 SYDVKM. The CDR3 spells CASSLWTGDSLGEQYF. The CDR3 bases are TGTGCCAGCAGTCTATGGACAGGGGATTCTCTGGGCGAGCAGTACTTC. The variable domain in full, completed from reference TRBV28 and TRBJ2-7, reads DVKVTQSSRYLVKRTGEKVFLECVQDMDHENMFWYRQDPGLGLRLIYFSYDVKMKEKGDIPEGYSVSREKKERFSLILESASTNQTSMYLCASSLWTGDSLGEQYFGPGTRLTVT.

This clonotype has only a few counts. This chain uses TRBV10-3 with TRBJ2-3; D might be TRBD2 (5 bases). The length of the CDR3 is 16 residues. With 3 bases removed from V and 0 bases from J, the gap between germline ends came to 13 bases. Germline CDR1 and CDR2: ENHRY and SYGVKD. CDR3 in amino acids: CAISDLRQRSTDTQYF. The CDR3 DNA sequence: TGTGCCATCAGTGACCTTAGGCAGCGGAGCACAGATACGCAGTATTTT.

The sample holds a few counts of this clonotype. The genes are TRBV11-2 and TRBJ2-5; the match to TRBD2 covers 12 bases. This CDR3 has 15 amino acids. In germline, CDR1 is SGHAT, CDR2 FQNNGV. Trimming cost V 6 bases and J 5 bases; bases outside gene matches: 7. The CDR3 sequence: CASRRTSGIGETQYF. CDR3 nucleotide sequence: TGTGCCAGCAGAAGGACTAGCGGGATTGGCGAGACCCAGTACTTC.

In the case of this clonotype: A single base separates this from a much larger clone, so it may be a read error. In DNA form, the CDR3 reads TGTGCCAGCAGTTTATACAGGGTGGGTCAGCCCCAGCATTTT. This translates into CASSLYRVGQPQHF. The chain joins TRBV28 to TRBJ1-5, with a tentative D call TRBD1 (6 bases). V was pared by 1 base and J by 6 bases, with 10 bases between. CDR1 is MDHEN, CDR2 SYDVKM, per germline. The CDR3 is made up of 14 amino acids.

The chain combines TRBV19 with TRBJ1-2; D unclear. CDR3 length: 14 residues. Germline CDR1 LNHDA, CDR2 SQIVND (reference sequence). Between the trimmed V and J ends, which lost 5 bases and 4 bases, there was a span of 14 bases. Here the CDR3 reads CASSDQPIVYGYTF. The CDR3, as DNA: TGTGCCAGTAGTGATCAGCCCATTGTCTATGGCTACACCTTC. The whole variable domain, filled in from reference TRBV19 and TRBJ1-2, reads DGGITQSPKYLFRKEGQNVTLSCEQNLNHDAMYWYRQDPGQGLRLIYYSQIVNDFQKGDIAEGYSVSREKKESFPLTVTSAQKNPTAFYLCASSDQPIVYGYTFGSGTRLTVV.

The CDR3 DNA reads TGTGCCGGGGATTGGGCGGCGGGGGCCAAAAACATTCAGTACTTC. It encodes CAGDWAAGAKNIQYF. The rearrangement uses TRBV30 and TRBJ2-4; D is perhaps TRBD2 (6 bases). V lost 8 bases and J lost 1, with 18 bases in between. Per the germline V gene, CDR1 is GTSNPN and CDR2 is SVGIG (reference sequence). CDR3 length: 15 amino acids.

V usage is TRBV11-3 and J usage is TRBJ1-1; 7 bases are a match to TRBD1. The V gene end was trimmed by 5 bases and the J gene end by 5 bases; junction bases not matched to a gene: 8. CDR3 size: 14 residues. The germline V gene has CDR1 SGHNT and CDR2 YENEEA. The CDR3 spells CASSLWQGVTEAFF. CDR3 nucleotide sequence: TGTGCCAGCAGCCTATGGCAGGGGGTAACTGAAGCTTTCTTT.

This clonotype has at least ten counts. The CDR3 spells CAWSAGGPNEQFF. DNA of the CDR3: TGTGCCTGGTCAGCGGGAGGCCCCAATGAGCAGTTCTTC. The V gene is TRBV30, the J gene TRBJ2-1, with 9 bases matching TRBD2. The length of the CDR3 is 13 residues. Germline V lookup: CDR1 GTSNPN, CDR2 SVGIG (reference sequence). J was trimmed by 6 bases and V by 5 bases; bases with no gene match: 5.

The chain's CDR3 is CAWSVRSLAVPNNEQFF. The DNA for the CDR3 is TGTGCCTGGAGTGTACGATCTCTAGCGGTTCCCAACAATGAGCAGTTCTTC. This chain links TRBV30 with TRBJ2-1, with 7 bases fitting TRBD2. The CDR3 spans 17 residues. V gave up 0 bases and J gave up 5 bases; unmatched junction bases: 13. Looked up from germline, CDR1 is GTSNPN and CDR2 is SVGIG (reference sequence).

On this clonotype itself: A read error may be the cause here, since a much bigger clone is one base away. The gene calls are TRBV28 and TRBJ1-2; D not resolved. V lost 6 bases and J lost 6, with 17 bases in between. This CDR3 has 14 residues. The germline V gene has CDR1 MDHEN and CDR2 SYDVKM. CDR3: CASSHPPVPNGYTF. DNA of the CDR3: TGTGCCAGCAGCCACCCTCCCGTTCCGAATGGCTACACCTTC.

The chain recombines TRBV5-1 with TRBJ2-1; no firm D call. V was clipped by 1 base and J by 6 bases, with 11 bases between them. This CDR3 has 14 residues. The germline CDR1 and CDR2 sequences are SGHRS and YFSETQ. CDR3 in DNA: TGCGCCAGCAGCTTGCTTCTAGTAGGCAATGAGCAGTTCTTC. It specifies CASSLLLVGNEQFF.

This clonotype was seen ten or more times. The chain combines TRBV30 with TRBJ2-1, with a weak D call TRBD1 (5 bases). V lost 4 bases to trimming and J lost 0 bases, with 13 bases between them. Germline-derived CDR1 and CDR2 are GTSNPN and SVGIG (reference sequence). The CDR3 consists of 15 residues. Here the CDR3 DNA reads TGTGCCTGGACAAGGACACAGAGCTCCTACAATGAGCAGTTCTTC. Encoded protein: CAWTRTQSSYNEQFF.

This clonotype was observed a few times. V gene TRBV9 combines with J gene TRBJ2-3; TRBD2 agrees at 11 bases. CDR1 is SGDLS, CDR2 YYNGEE, per germline. The length of the CDR3 is 15 residues. V lost 3 bases, J lost 4 bases, and 4 bases stayed unmatched. The CDR3 spells CASSDTSGSADTQYF. CDR3 sequence (DNA): TGTGCCAGCAGCGATACTAGCGGGAGCGCAGATACGCAGTATTTT.

This clonotype was observed a handful of times. The chain couples TRBV7-9 to TRBJ2-1, with 7 nucleotides matching TRBD2. In germline, CDR1 is SEHNR, CDR2 FQNEAQ (reference sequence). The ends lost 8 bases at V and 1 base at J; junction bases unmatched: 5. This CDR3 is built from 14 residues. The CDR3 nucleotides are TGTGCCAGCCGGGAGGAAAGTTCCTACAATGAGCAGTTCTTC. Its translation: CASREESSYNEQFF.

V and J are TRBV19 and TRBJ2-3; D possibly corresponds to TRBD1 (6 bases). V lost 6 bases and J lost 1, with 20 bases in between. Per germline, CDR1 LNHDA and CDR2 SQIVND (reference sequence). The CDR3 runs 17 residues. The CDR3 protein is CASSVPGHGARTDTQYF. In nucleotides, the CDR3 is TGTGCCAGTAGCGTACCGGGACACGGCGCCCGCACAGATACGCAGTATTTT.

At least ten counts were recorded for this clonotype. The gene calls are TRBV11-2 and TRBJ2-1, with unresolved D. The CDR3 spans 12 residues. Per the germline V gene, CDR1 is SGHAT and CDR2 is FQNNGV. V gave up 5 bases and J gave up 9 bases, with 11 bases separating them. CDR3 loop: CASSPFALEQFF. The CDR3 DNA follows: TGTGCCAGCAGCCCCTTCGCGCTTGAGCAGTTCTTC. Supplemented by reference TRBV11-2 and TRBJ2-1, the full variable domain reads EAGVAQSPRYKIIEKRQSVAFWCNPISGHATLYWYQQILGQGPKLLIQFQNNGVVDDSQLPKDRFSAERLKGVDSTLKIQPAKLEDSAVYLCASSPFALEQFFGPGTRLTVL.

Of note for this clonotype: Given a much more abundant clone one base away, this may be a read error. This chain uses TRBV11-2 with TRBJ2-7; 8 positions match TRBD2. CDR1 and CDR2 from the germline V gene are SGHAT and FQNNGV. After removal of 5 bases from V and 0 bases from J, the junction contained 15 bases not matched to a gene. This CDR3 has 18 amino acids. As DNA, the CDR3 is TGTGCCAGCAGCGAAAAGATCCCGAGCGGGAGATTCTCCTACGAGCAGTACTTC. It specifies CASSEKIPSGRFSYEQYF.

There are many counts of this clonotype. The CDR3 DNA sequence: TGTGCCAGCAGCCAAAACAGGCCCTACAATGAGCAGTTCTTC. Translation gives CASSQNRPYNEQFF. The chain recombines TRBV28 with TRBJ2-1; D possibly corresponds to TRBD1 (5 bases). Trimming stripped 6 bases from V and 2 bases from J, with 11 bases between. This CDR3 has 14 amino acids. Germline CDR1 and CDR2: MDHEN and SYDVKM.

CDR3 residues: CASSVASYNEQFF. For the CDR3, the DNA is TGTGCCAGCAGCGTAGCGAGCTACAATGAGCAGTTCTTC. The chain links TRBV9 to TRBJ2-1; D remains ambiguous. Germline V gene sequence: CDR1 SGDLS, CDR2 YYNGEE. The CDR3 is 13 amino acids. Trimming removed 0 bases from V and 3 bases from J, with 4 bases in between. The whole variable domain, remainder taken from reference TRBV9 and TRBJ2-1, is DSGVTQTPKHLITATGQRVTLRCSPRSGDLSVYWYQQSLDQGLQFLIQYYNGEERAKGNILERFSAQQFPDLHSELNLSSLELGDSALYFCASSVASYNEQFFGPGTRLTVL.

The gene calls are TRBV7-9 and TRBJ2-1; the D gene is possibly TRBD2 (6 bases). The ends were cut back, 1 base at V and 14 bases at J, with 15 bases in the middle. Germline CDR1 and CDR2: SEHNR and FQNEAQ (reference sequence). The CDR3 contains 13 residues. The CDR3 loop is CASSLDPRRGKFF. For the CDR3, the DNA is TGTGCCAGCAGCTTAGACCCGAGGAGGGGAAAGTTCTTC.

V usage is TRBV20-1 and J usage is TRBJ2-1; 9 bases align to TRBD2. The CDR3 is made up of 13 amino acids. The trim removed 4 bases at V and 9 bases at J, leaving 7 bases unmatched. CDR1 is DFQATT, CDR2 SNEGSKA, per germline (reference sequence). This chain's CDR3 is CSANGGRAREQFF. Written as DNA, the CDR3 is TGCAGTGCTAACGGCGGGAGGGCCCGTGAGCAGTTCTTC.

This clonotype has only a few counts. The V and J genes are TRBV3-1 and TRBJ1-1; TRBD1 is a possible D gene (6 bases). With 1 base removed from V and 4 bases from J, the gap between germline ends came to 7 bases. This CDR3 has 13 amino acids. The germline gives CDR1 LGHDT, CDR2 YNNKEL (reference sequence). In nucleotides, the CDR3 is TGTGCCAGCAGCCAAGGGGGGCCCACTGAAGCTTTCTTT. Its protein product is CASSQGGPTEAFF.

This chain connects TRBV7-6 to TRBJ1-1, with D perhaps matching TRBD1 (5 bases). With 5 bases removed from V and 1 base from J, the gap between germline ends came to 17 bases. The length of the CDR3 is 16 residues. Germline loops: CDR1 SGHVS, CDR2 FNYEAQ. The CDR3 here is CASSHSNRGGNTEAFF. CDR3 coding DNA: TGTGCCAGCAGCCATTCCAATCGGGGGGGGAACACTGAAGCTTTCTTT.

This chain connects TRBV4-1 to TRBJ1-1; unclear D gene. Germline lookup yields CDR1 MGHRA and CDR2 YSYEKL. This CDR3 has 17 amino acids. Trimming cost V 0 bases and J 2 bases, with 16 bases left between them. The CDR3 DNA reads as TGCGCCAGCAGCCAAGATCCCAAACAGACCATCAACACTGAAGCTTTCTTT. Encoded protein: CASSQDPKQTINTEAFF.

The genes are TRBV7-9 and TRBJ2-5, with 8 positions matching TRBD2. This CDR3 has 14 amino acids. Trimming took 1 base from V and 6 from J; bases not matched to a gene: 4. Germline V gives CDR1 SEHNR, CDR2 FQNEAQ (reference sequence). Here the CDR3 DNA reads TGTGCCAGCAGCTTAGACCCGGGGGGGCAGACCCAGTACTTC. Translation gives CASSLDPGGQTQYF.

The V gene is TRBV14, the J gene TRBJ2-2; D gene ambiguous. CDR1 and CDR2 from the germline V gene are SGHDN and FVKESK. CDR3 length equals 14 residues. The ends were cut back, 2 bases at V and 1 base at J, with 5 bases in the middle. For the CDR3, the DNA is TGTGCCAGCAGCCAACAGATGAACACCGGGGAGCTGTTTTTT. Residues: CASSQQMNTGELFF.

This chain uses TRBV19 with TRBJ1-5, with 9 bases lining up with TRBD1. This CDR3 contains 16 residues. Per germline, CDR1 LNHDA and CDR2 SQIVND (reference sequence). V lost 5 bases to trimming and J lost 1 base; unmatched junction nucleotides: 6. The CDR3 sequence: CASSSHRGPSNQPQHF. Here the CDR3 DNA reads TGTGCCAGTAGTTCGCACAGGGGGCCAAGCAATCAGCCCCAGCATTTT.

The J gene is TRBJ2-5, the V gene TRBV6-2 or TRBV6-3; D is ambiguous. Per the germline V gene, CDR1 is MNHEY and CDR2 is SVGEGT. Trimming pared 4 bases from V and 4 bases from J, leaving 7 bases between. The CDR3 loop spans 12 amino acids. The CDR3 region has the DNA TGTGCCAGCAGTTTTGGTTTAGAGACCCAGTACTTC. Its protein is CASSFGLETQYF.

J is TRBJ1-1 and V is TRBV7-8; TRBD1 aligns across 11 bases. The CDR3 runs to 14 residues. The V gene's germline CDR1 is SGHVS and CDR2 FQNEAQ. Trimming cost V 1 base and J 7 bases; bases outside gene matches: 2. The chain's CDR3 is CASSLGDRGIEAFF. CDR3 bases: TGTGCCAGCAGCTTAGGGGACAGGGGGATTGAAGCTTTCTTT. Using reference TRBV7-8 and TRBJ1-1 for the parts outside the CDR3, the full variable domain is GAGVSQSPRYKVAKRGQDVALRCDPISGHVSLFWYQQALGQGPEFLTYFQNEAQLDKSGLPSDRFFAERPEGSVSTLKIQRTQQEDSAVYLCASSLGDRGIEAFFGQGTRLTVV.